Below are 30 T cell receptor beta chains sequenced from a single sample in a study of T cells expressing NK-cell markers. No DNA is given; TCRdb re-called the 5' RACE reads and lists each CDR3 protein once. The sample's table shows over 200,000 distinct CDR3 sequences. Sequenced material: blood T cells: a sorted CD56 or NKG2C T cell subset, CD4+ or CD8+ T cells, or bulk PBMC T cells (not recorded which). The receptors originated from a man in his late teens or twenties in good health.

The chain recombines TRBV29-1 with TRBJ1-1; TCRdb indicates TRBD1, and absent DNA this call remains unverified. Germline V gene lookup returns CDR1 SQVTM and CDR2 ANQGSEA. CDR3 length equals 15 residues. The CDR3 loop is CSVERVGGASTEAFF.

The chain has TRBV6-2 or TRBV6-3 and TRBJ2-2; the D call of TRBD2 rests on TCRdb alone, since no DNA is present to check it. The CDR3 is 15 residues long. Per germline, CDR1 MNHEY and CDR2 SVGEGT. CDR3 loop: CASYRGALNTGELFF.

V is TRBV7-2 and J is TRBJ2-3; lacking DNA, the TRBD1 call made by TCRdb goes unchecked. The germline gives CDR1 SGHTA, CDR2 FQGNSA. The CDR3 runs to 16 residues. The CDR3 sequence: CASSPRLGVYTDTQYF.

The chain joins TRBV5-1 to TRBJ2-3. The length of the CDR3 is 12 residues. CDR1 and CDR2 (germline): SGHRS, YFSETQ. CDR3 amino acids: CASSVSGKAQYF.

V and J are TRBV12-3 or TRBV12-4 and TRBJ2-7; the TCRdb D gene call, TRBD1, has no DNA to confirm it. The CDR3 spans 16 residues. CDR3 loop: CASSLVVGGRAYEQYF.

V gene TRBV4-2 combines with J gene TRBJ2-3. CDR1 and CDR2 from the germline V gene are LGHNA and YNFKEQ. This CDR3 is built from 13 residues. CDR3 protein: CASSQDLEDTQYF.

This chain uses TRBV27 with TRBJ2-7; TCRdb lists TRBD1, though no DNA is available to test this call. Per germline, CDR1 MNHEY and CDR2 SMNVEV (reference sequence). The CDR3 contains 16 residues. The chain's CDR3 is CASSLSRTGSSYEQYF.

The chain carries TRBV20-1 and TRBJ2-5; the TRBD1 assignment by TCRdb is unverifiable without DNA. The CDR3 covers 14 residues. Germline V lookup: CDR1 DFQATT, CDR2 SNEGSKA (reference sequence). The CDR3 is CSAARTGDQETQYF.

The J gene is TRBJ2-1, the V gene TRBV4-2. This CDR3 comprises 14 residues. Germline values: CDR1 LGHNA, CDR2 YNFKEQ. The CDR3 protein is CASSPELRSNEQFF.

J is TRBJ1-2 and V is TRBV12-3 or TRBV12-4; TCRdb's D call of TRBD1 is untestable without DNA. The CDR3 spans 12 residues. The CDR3 loop reads CASSGRDYGYTF.

The V call is TRBV20-1, the J call TRBJ1-1; TCRdb's D gene call, TRBD1, goes unchecked for lack of DNA. CDR1 DFQATT and CDR2 SNEGSKA come from the germline V gene (reference sequence). The CDR3 totals 13 residues. CDR3 in amino acids: CSAPITGHTEAFF.

V usage is TRBV2 and J usage is TRBJ1-1. The CDR3 loop spans 14 amino acids. Germline V CDR1 and CDR2: SNHLY, FYNNEI. The CDR3 loop is CASRSDGLNTEAFF.

The chain couples TRBV7-8 to TRBJ2-5; TCRdb's D call of TRBD1 is untestable without DNA. Germline V gene lookup returns CDR1 SGHVS and CDR2 FQNEAQ. The length of the CDR3 is 15 residues. CDR3 residues: CASSLPGQGTQTQYF.

V and J are TRBV6-2 or TRBV6-3 and TRBJ1-2; checking the TCRdb D call of TRBD1 is not possible without DNA. The CDR3 sequence is 16 residues long. Germline V CDR1 and CDR2: MNHEY, SVGEGT. The CDR3 is CASRLRGTGIGYGYTF.

The chain carries TRBV7-3 and TRBJ1-2; TCRdb picks TRBD1, but there is no DNA to check that call. This CDR3 has 14 amino acids. In germline, CDR1 is SGHTA, CDR2 FQGTGA. The CDR3 loop reads CASSLLGQGDGYTF. The full variable domain, completed using reference TRBV7-3 and TRBJ1-2, is GAGVSQTPSNKVTEKGKYVELRCDPISGHTALYWYRQSLGQGPEFLIYFQGTGAADDSGLPNDRFFAVRPEGSVSTLKIQRTERGDSAVYLCASSLLGQGDGYTFGSGTRLTVV.

CDR3 amino acids: CASSPRSGPTYEQYF. V is TRBV7-2 and J is TRBJ2-7; the TRBD2 assignment by TCRdb is unverifiable without DNA. The CDR3 loop spans 15 amino acids. Looked up from germline, CDR1 is SGHTA and CDR2 is FQGNSA. The whole variable domain, filled in from reference TRBV7-2 and TRBJ2-7, reads GAGVSQSPSNKVTEKGKDVELRCDPISGHTALYWYRQSLGQGLEFLIYFQGNSAPDKSGLPSDRFSAERTGGSVSTLTIQRTQQEDSAVYLCASSPRSGPTYEQYFGPGTRLTVT.

This chain links TRBV5-1 with TRBJ1-2; TCRdb returns TRBD1, unconfirmable since there is no DNA. This CDR3 is 15 amino acids long. Germline V gene data show CDR1 as SGHRS and CDR2 as YFSETQ. The CDR3 is CASSLRMGERNGYTF.

The chain carries TRBV14 and TRBJ2-3. The CDR3 is 12 amino acids. CDR1 SGHDN and CDR2 FVKESK come from the germline V gene. CDR3 residues: CASSQEHGTQYF.

The chain has TRBV20-1 and TRBJ2-7; TCRdb outputs TRBD1, but without DNA this stays unchecked. Per the germline V gene, CDR1 is DFQATT and CDR2 is SNEGSKA (reference sequence). The CDR3 is made up of 14 amino acids. CDR3 loop: CSARDPTGNYEQYF.

The chain joins TRBV7-2 to TRBJ2-3. The CDR3 sequence is 14 residues long. Germline V lookup: CDR1 SGHTA, CDR2 FQGNSA. This CDR3 reads CASSLSAPTDTQYF. The variable domain in full, completed from reference TRBV7-2 and TRBJ2-3, reads GAGVSQSPSNKVTEKGKDVELRCDPISGHTALYWYRQSLGQGLEFLIYFQGNSAPDKSGLPSDRFSAERTGGSVSTLTIQRTQQEDSAVYLCASSLSAPTDTQYFGPGTRLTVL.

The chain employs TRBV6-5 and TRBJ2-1; TCRdb calls TRBD2, which cannot be checked without DNA. This CDR3 is built from 16 residues. CDR1 and CDR2 (germline): MNHEY, SVGAGI. The CDR3 region is CASSYSGGGEDNEQFF.

V usage is TRBV5-1 and J usage is TRBJ2-3. CDR3 size: 13 residues. The germline gives CDR1 SGHRS, CDR2 YFSETQ. CDR3 region: CASSLGQPDTQYF.

This rearrangement joins TRBV29-1 to TRBJ2-5; TCRdb lists TRBD2, though no DNA is available to test this call. The CDR3 spans 13 residues. Germline-derived CDR1 and CDR2 are SQVTM and ANQGSEA. CDR3 region: CSVGGLGQETQYF.

This chain joins TRBV11-2 and TRBJ2-1; lacking DNA, the TRBD2 call made by TCRdb goes unchecked. This CDR3 spans 17 amino acids. Germline CDR1 SGHAT, CDR2 FQNNGV. CDR3 sequence: CASSLDRREGSYNEQFF.

The chain recombines TRBV15 with TRBJ2-1; TCRdb reports TRBD2, a call that lacks DNA to check it against. This CDR3 has 14 residues. Germline V lookup: CDR1 LNHNV, CDR2 YYDKDF (reference sequence). The CDR3 here is CATSRVQREGLEFF.

The rearrangement joins TRBV10-3 to TRBJ2-1; lacking DNA, the TRBD2 call made by TCRdb goes unchecked. The CDR3 has 16 amino acids. Germline assignment: CDR1 ENHRY and CDR2 SYGVKD. This chain's CDR3 is CAIREPGLAGYNEQFF.

CDR3 sequence reads: CAIRKEVAADTDTQYF. V and J are TRBV10-3 and TRBJ2-3. The germline gives CDR1 ENHRY, CDR2 SYGVKD. There are 16 residues in the CDR3.

The CDR3 sequence is CSSGSANYGYTF. The V gene is TRBV29-1, the J gene TRBJ1-2. Germline values: CDR1 SQVTM, CDR2 ANQGSEA. This CDR3 has 12 amino acids.

J is TRBJ2-1 and V is TRBV5-8; TCRdb selects TRBD2, and the lack of DNA leaves this call unchecked. The CDR3 has 15 amino acids. CDR1 and CDR2 (germline): SGHTS, YDEGEE. The CDR3 here is CASSVGLAGVYEQFF.

V is TRBV5-1 and J is TRBJ1-1. The CDR3 runs to 13 residues. The germline gives CDR1 SGHRS, CDR2 YFSETQ. CDR3 loop: CASSLVLNTEAFF.